The 22 T cell receptor beta chains below all came from one sample that was sequenced in a study of blood T cell repertoires in COVID-19 (dated by TCRdb to the early 2020s). The method was the immunoSEQ multiplex PCR assay. Held by TCRdb, this immuneACCESS table contains in-frame sequences only and omits some clones. Under half of the omission traces to an unresolved V gene where checked; the cause of the rest is unknown. Across this sample there are 95,000 to 150,000 clones, with about 83% seen only once. The ten largest make up 3.9% of the sample. Sequencing used PBMCs or T cells enriched from blood (not recorded which). The receptors here all came from a woman aged 30 to 39 who had recovered from COVID-19.

The chain couples TRBV30 to TRBJ2-2; tentatively, D is TRBD2 (7 bases). This CDR3 region has 16 residues. Germline loops: CDR1 GTSNPN, CDR2 SVGIG (reference sequence). Trimming removed 3 bases at V and 4 bases at J, with 18 bases between. The DNA for the CDR3 is TGTGCCTGGAGGGGAGGGGCAGGGGTGGCCACCGGGGAGCTGTTTTTT. This codes for CAWRGGAGVATGELFF.

V gene TRBV30 combines with J gene TRBJ1-2; D perhaps matches TRBD1 (6 bases). The V gene lost 0 bases and the J gene lost 5 bases, with 13 bases spanning the gap. Per germline, CDR1 GTSNPN and CDR2 SVGIG (reference sequence). The CDR3 is 14 amino acids. For the CDR3, the DNA is TGTGCCTGGAGTGTATACAGGGTTGGATATGGCTACACCTTC. This sequence encodes CAWSVYRVGYGYTF. The full variable domain, completed using reference TRBV30 and TRBJ1-2, is SQTIHQWPATLVQPVGSPLSLECTVEGTSNPNLYWYRQAAGRGLQLLFYSVGIGQISSEVPQNLSASRPQDRQFILSSKKLLLSDSGFYLCAWSVYRVGYGYTFGSGTRLTVV.

This clone was picked up a small number of times. V usage is TRBV7-6 and J usage is TRBJ2-3; 10 nucleotides align to TRBD2. The CDR3 has 15 amino acids. Germline CDR1 SGHVS, CDR2 FNYEAQ. V gave up 2 bases and J gave up 6 bases; unmatched junction bases: 5. For the CDR3, the DNA is TGTGCCAGCAGCTTATGGGGACTAGCGCAGGATACGCAGTATTTT. It encodes CASSLWGLAQDTQYF.

The chain uses TRBV7-9 and TRBJ1-6; D call uncertain. This CDR3 spans 14 amino acids. The ends were cut back, 2 bases at V and 14 bases at J, with 16 bases in the middle. Germline CDR1 is SEHNR and CDR2 is FQNEAQ (reference sequence). The CDR3 DNA sequence: TGTGCCAGCAGCTTATTAGCCGGGAAAGAATCCCTCCACTTT. Residues: CASSLLAGKESLHF.

CDR3 region: CAWRETGFRGYTF. The CDR3 region has the DNA TGTGCCTGGAGAGAGACAGGGTTTCGTGGCTACACCTTC. The gene calls are TRBV30 and TRBJ1-2; 7 bases line up with TRBD1. This CDR3 has 13 amino acids. After removal of 3 bases from V and 7 bases from J, the junction contained 8 bases not matched to a gene. Per germline, CDR1 GTSNPN and CDR2 SVGIG (reference sequence).

The gene calls are TRBV2 and TRBJ2-7; D unclear. The CDR3 runs 15 residues. Trimming cost V 3 bases and J 0 bases, with 12 bases left between them. Germline CDR1 and CDR2: SNHLY and FYNNEI. Written as DNA, the CDR3 is TGTGCCAGCAGTGACCGTCTAGATAGCTCCTACGAGCAGTACTTC. Translating gives CASSDRLDSSYEQYF.

The chain is built from TRBV20-1 and TRBJ1-2; D uncertain. The CDR3 sequence is 15 residues long. V was cut by 3 bases and J by 4 bases, with 18 bases left in between. Germline V gene sequence: CDR1 DFQATT, CDR2 SNEGSKA (reference sequence). The CDR3 DNA reads as TGCAGTGCTAGTACGGGGAATTCTAACGGCTATGGCTACACCTTC. Residues: CSASTGNSNGYGYTF.

The CDR3 region is CASSFGGTANQETQYF. The DNA of the CDR3 is TGTGCCAGCAGCTTTGGGGGGACAGCCAACCAAGAGACCCAGTACTTC. The chain combines TRBV11-3 with TRBJ2-5; tentatively, D is TRBD1 (7 bases). The CDR3 runs 16 residues. V was trimmed by 3 bases and J by 0 bases, leaving 14 bases between them. Germline assignment: CDR1 SGHNT and CDR2 YENEEA.

The chain couples TRBV27 to TRBJ2-7; D is perhaps TRBD2 (6 bases). Trimming shortened V by 6 bases and J by 3 bases, and 27 bases separated the two germline ends. The length of the CDR3 is 18 residues. The germline V gene has CDR1 MNHEY and CDR2 SMNVEV (reference sequence). The CDR3 sequence: CASRATGTRGPSIYEQYF. Here the CDR3 DNA reads TGTGCCAGCAGGGCAACCGGGACGCGGGGCCCCTCCATCTACGAGCAGTACTTC.

The chain couples TRBV11-1 to TRBJ2-7; TRBD2 matches 7 bases. V lost 9 bases and J lost 3; bases outside the gene matches: 5. CDR1 is SGHAT and CDR2 is FQDESV in the germline V gene (reference sequence). This CDR3 comprises 12 residues. The CDR3 DNA follows: TGTGCCAGTAAGGCTAGCGGCTACGAGCAGTACTTC. It specifies CASKASGYEQYF.

The chain recombines TRBV6-5 with TRBJ1-6; D not certain. The germline CDR1 and CDR2 sequences are MNHEY and SVGAGI. V was shortened by 7 bases and J by 8 bases, with 12 bases between the two germline ends. The CDR3 loop spans 13 amino acids. CDR3: CASTWTRDSPLHF. The CDR3 DNA reads TGTGCCAGCACCTGGACGAGGGATTCACCCCTCCACTTT.

CDR3 in DNA: TGTGCCAGCAGCGTAGACCCGGGAGGGGCCAACGTCCTGACTTTC. Amino acid sequence: CASSVDPGGANVLTF. The chain carries TRBV9 and TRBJ2-6, with D perhaps TRBD2 (5 bases). Germline loops: CDR1 SGDLS, CDR2 YYNGEE. V was cut by 0 bases and J by 4 bases, with 8 bases left in between. This CDR3 is built from 15 residues. Variable domain in full (rest from reference TRBV9 and TRBJ2-6): DSGVTQTPKHLITATGQRVTLRCSPRSGDLSVYWYQQSLDQGLQFLIQYYNGEERAKGNILERFSAQQFPDLHSELNLSSLELGDSALYFCASSVDPGGANVLTFGAGSRLTVL.

V usage is TRBV15 and J usage is TRBJ1-2, with TRBD1 as a possible D gene (6 bases). Trimming stripped 0 bases from V and 7 bases from J, with 18 bases between. The CDR3 spans 16 residues. CDR1 LNHNV and CDR2 YYDKDF come from the germline V gene (reference sequence). CDR3 nucleotide sequence: TGTGCCACCAGCAGAGAGACGCCACAGGGCCCGGGTGGCTACACCTTC. Protein product: CATSRETPQGPGGYTF.

The chain recombines TRBV6-2 or TRBV6-3 with TRBJ1-5; 7 bases fit TRBD1. The CDR3 runs 16 residues. Germline lookup yields CDR1 MNHEY and CDR2 SVGEGT. The trim removed 5 bases at V and 2 bases at J, leaving 9 bases unmatched. DNA of the CDR3: TGTGCCAGCAGTCCAACACCGGGGACAGGCAATCAGCCCCAGCATTTT. It specifies CASSPTPGTGNQPQHF.

The chain recombines TRBV9 with TRBJ2-7; D not certain. This CDR3 is 14 amino acids long. Germline-derived CDR1 and CDR2 are SGDLS and YYNGEE. The germline V and J ends were trimmed by 1 base and 6 bases, with 14 bases remaining between them. DNA for the CDR3: TGTGCCAGCAGCGTATACGGGTTGGGTACCGAGCAGTACTTC. Translation gives CASSVYGLGTEQYF.

This clone was picked up one time. The chain employs TRBV5-1 and TRBJ2-7, with TRBD2 identical over 13 bases. From germline, CDR1 is SGHRS and CDR2 YFSETQ. After removal of 0 bases from V and 3 bases from J, the junction contained 6 bases not matched to a gene. CDR3 length: 17 amino acids. The CDR3 spells CASSLGLAGGPIYEQYF. The CDR3 DNA reads TGCGCCAGCAGCTTGGGACTAGCGGGAGGACCCATCTACGAGCAGTACTTC.

This chain connects TRBV2 to TRBJ2-2; 10 bases align to TRBD1. Germline values: CDR1 SNHLY, CDR2 FYNNEI. J gave up 5 bases and V 3 bases, and 3 bases lay outside the gene matches. The CDR3 has 15 residues. CDR3 DNA: TGTGCCAGCAGTGAGACAGGGGGCTTAACCGGGGAGCTGTTTTTT. The encoded protein is CASSETGGLTGELFF.

The chain links TRBV7-2 to TRBJ2-7, with D uncertain. The V end was cut by 1 base, the J end by 4 bases, with 17 bases between. This CDR3 region has 16 residues. Germline values: CDR1 SGHTA, CDR2 FQGNSA. CDR3 sequence (DNA): TGTGCCAGCAGCTTAGGAGAGGTTGGCGGAAAGTACGAGCAGTACTTC. Translating gives CASSLGEVGGKYEQYF.

In this sample, this clone is medium-sized. The V call is TRBV28, the J call TRBJ1-6; possible D gene TRBD1, 5 bases. The V and J ends lost 2 bases and 7 bases respectively, with 9 bases between them. Germline CDR1 and CDR2: MDHEN and SYDVKM. The CDR3 covers 14 residues. The CDR3 spells CASSLLDTNSPLHF. The CDR3 coding sequence is TGTGCCAGCAGTTTACTGGACACCAATTCACCCCTCCACTTT.

The V and J genes are TRBV19 and TRBJ2-2; TRBD1 matches at 9 bases. Germline V gene sequence: CDR1 LNHDA, CDR2 SQIVND (reference sequence). The V segment lost 6 bases and the J segment 4 bases; nucleotides outside the gene matches: 6. This CDR3 contains 15 residues. The CDR3 nucleotides are TGTGCCAGTAGGCGGAAGACAGGGGGCACCGGGGAGCTGTTTTTT. Amino acids: CASRRKTGGTGELFF.

The chain is built from TRBV12-3 or TRBV12-4 and TRBJ2-5, with a weak D call TRBD2 (6 bases). Trimming removed 6 bases from V and 7 bases from J, with 12 bases in between. The CDR3 extends over 12 amino acids. The CDR3 spells CASRRGRGTQYF. The DNA for the CDR3 is TGTGCCAGCAGGCGGGGTCGCGGGACCCAGTACTTC.

The chain joins TRBV11-2 to TRBJ1-1; 7 positions agree with TRBD1. CDR3 length equals 15 residues. The V and J ends lost 5 bases and 0 bases, in that order; junction bases with no gene match: 6. Germline V lookup: CDR1 SGHAT, CDR2 FQNNGV. For the CDR3, the DNA is TGTGCCAGCAGCCGTTTAACAGGGGTGAACACTGAAGCTTTCTTT. Amino acids: CASSRLTGVNTEAFF. Full variable domain (outside the CDR3, taken from reference TRBV11-2 and TRBJ1-1): EAGVAQSPRYKIIEKRQSVAFWCNPISGHATLYWYQQILGQGPKLLIQFQNNGVVDDSQLPKDRFSAERLKGVDSTLKIQPAKLEDSAVYLCASSRLTGVNTEAFFGQGTRLTVV.